This T cell receptor (beta chain) was sequenced in a study of cytomegalovirus exposure and HLA in healthy donors. Use of 60 Vbeta and 13 Jbeta primers characterized the PCR. Here immunoSEQ multiplex PCR was the method, and the copy in TCRdb shows in-frame clones only, minus some. The sample records about 93,000 clones, around 78% being singletons. Of note for this clone: Its target is unknown.

Study results and limitations: Researchers reported from a later analysis that most CMV-associated TCR beta chains appeared HLA-restricted. The investigators catalogued about 170 TCR beta chains as cytomegalovirus-associated. TCR beta chain V- and J-gene trimming was linked, in a later analysis, to a missense variant in DCLRE1C. Certain sequence variants were highly shared and formed a cluster, and this cluster was likely a sequencing artifact.

This CDR3 has 15 amino acids. V shed 4 bases and J shed 6 bases, with 17 bases lying between them. Germline lookup yields CDR1 SGHDT and CDR2 YYEEEE. The sample taken for sequencing was PBMCs. The receptor's source is a man aged 25 to 40 in good health and CMV-seronegative. The rearrangement links TRBV5-6 to TRBJ2-1; no clear D gene. As DNA, the CDR3 is TGTGCCAGCAGCCCAGCGTTTGACCGATTCAATGAGCAGTTCTTC. Amino acids: CASSPAFDRFNEQFF.